The source of this TCR beta chain is a study of shared clonotypes between healthy human individuals. Study in general: Contributing individuals were two females and a few males aged 18 to 49.

None of the donors, who were healthy HIV-negative adults, had recently had acute infections or vaccinations. There are 14 residues in the CDR3. The V gene's germline CDR1 is MDHEN and CDR2 SYDVKM. Germline trimming cut 8 bases from V and 0 bases from J; bases unmatched to any gene: 3. Study findings and constraints: Having only a few donors restricted how much genetic and exposure-history diversity was captured. The sole specimen, blood, was sampled, and tissue repertoires likely differ.

In the case of this clone: Its antigen is undetermined.

Clones were read by immunoSEQ multiplex PCR, and TCRdb kept only the in-frame ones, dropping some. The table records 2 million to 2.5 million clones, approximately 93% of them present only once. The sequenced material came from naive CD4+ T cells from PBMCs. This sample's subset: CD45RA+ positively selected. The chain has TRBV28 and TRBJ2-1, with TRBD2 identical over 8 bases. This TCR derives from a man younger than 35 in good health. Some clones in this sample may be carry-over from other donors' samples. The CDR3 DNA sequence: TGTGCCAGCGAGAGCGGGGGCTCCTACAATGAGCAGTTCTTC. This encodes CASESGGSYNEQFF.